The next 10 T cell receptor beta chains were all read from a single sample in a study of T cell responses to AZD1222 COVID-19 vaccine. Assay: immunoSEQ multiplex PCR; the TCRdb copy retains only in-frame clones and omits some. The table lists 150,000 to 200,000 clones, around 90% of them singletons, with more than 1.1% in the top ten. The sample was peripheral blood, taken on day 0 of AZD1222 vaccination. The receptors come from an adult in good health.

V gene TRBV5-8 combines with J gene TRBJ1-2; 7 positions agree with TRBD1. The CDR3 consists of 15 residues. V lost 0 bases, J lost 4 bases, and 6 bases stayed unmatched. CDR1 is SGHTS and CDR2 is YDEGEE in the germline V gene. CDR3 sequence: CASSLDRGRFYGYTF. Written as DNA, the CDR3 is TGTGCCAGCAGCTTGGACAGGGGACGATTCTATGGCTACACCTTC.

V and J are TRBV2 and TRBJ1-5, with unresolved D. Germline V gene data show CDR1 as SNHLY and CDR2 as FYNNEI. This CDR3 spans 15 amino acids. Trimming took off 1 base at V and 2 bases at J, with 9 bases between the two ends. This CDR3 is CASSEGKSGNQPQHF. In DNA, the CDR3 is TGTGCCAGCAGTGAAGGGAAAAGTGGCAATCAGCCCCAGCATTTT.

The chain joins TRBV11-2 to TRBJ2-1; 8 bases fit TRBD2. The CDR3 covers 16 residues. V shed 2 bases, J shed 4 bases, and the junction held 7 bases outside the gene matches. From germline, CDR1 is SGHAT and CDR2 FQNNGV. CDR3 loop: CASSLSRTSRYNEQFF. The CDR3 DNA reads as TGTGCCAGCAGCTTATCCCGGACTAGCCGATACAATGAGCAGTTCTTC.

This chain uses TRBV30 with TRBJ2-3; the D gene is possibly TRBD2 (6 bases). Per the germline V gene, CDR1 is GTSNPN and CDR2 is SVGIG (reference sequence). The CDR3 sequence is 14 residues long. As DNA, the CDR3 is TGTGCTCAAGGGATGGCGGGAAGCACAGATACGCAGTATTTT. This translates into CAQGMAGSTDTQYF.

This chain uses TRBV14 with TRBJ2-2, with TRBD2 matching over 12 bases. The germline CDR1 and CDR2 sequences are SGHDN and FVKESK. The CDR3 extends over 17 amino acids. Germline trimming cut 1 base from V and 3 bases from J; bases unmatched to any gene: 3. In nucleotides, the CDR3 is TGTGCCAGCAGCCAAGCCCGACTAGCGGGAGACACCGGGGAGCTGTTTTTT. Protein: CASSQARLAGDTGELFF.

The genes are TRBV6-5 and TRBJ2-2; D is undetermined. Germline CDR1 and CDR2: MNHEY and SVGAGI. Trimming cost V 7 bases and J 4 bases, with 13 bases left between them. The CDR3 runs to 14 residues. Here the CDR3 DNA reads TGTGCCAGCACCCTTTGGGTCGGCACCGGGGAGCTGTTTTTT. Its translation is CASTLWVGTGELFF.

The J gene is TRBJ2-1, the V gene TRBV4-2; no reliable D call. V lost 4 bases to trimming and J lost 0 bases, with 10 bases between them. Germline V gene data show CDR1 as LGHNA and CDR2 as YNFKEQ. The length of the CDR3 is 15 residues. The CDR3 DNA follows: TGTGCCAGCAGCCCCGACGTAAGCTCCTACAATGAGCAGTTCTTC. Its protein product is CASSPDVSSYNEQFF.

This clone was recorded once. The chain is built from TRBV18 and TRBJ1-2; 9 positions agree with TRBD1. Germline V gene data show CDR1 as KGHSH and CDR2 as LQKENI. This CDR3 is built from 16 residues. The J segment lost 0 bases and the V segment lost 0 bases, leaving 2 bases of the junction unmatched. CDR3: CASSPPGQGANYGYTF. The CDR3 DNA reads as TGTGCCAGCTCACCACCGGGACAGGGAGCTAACTATGGCTACACCTTC.

V is TRBV30 and J is TRBJ2-4; 7 positions match TRBD2. The CDR3 is 14 amino acids. Germline lookup yields CDR1 GTSNPN and CDR2 SVGIG (reference sequence). V trimming: 2 bases; J trimming: 0 bases; junction bases outside the gene matches: 1. CDR3 sequence reads: CAWSREVAKNIQYF. The DNA of the CDR3 is TGTGCCTGGAGTCGGGAGGTAGCCAAAAACATTCAGTACTTC.

V usage is TRBV7-8 and J usage is TRBJ1-2; 7 bases agree with TRBD1. V was pared by 4 bases and J by 4 bases, with 12 bases of the junction left unmatched. Germline assignment: CDR1 SGHVS and CDR2 FQNEAQ. The CDR3 length is 16 residues. For the CDR3, the DNA is TGTGCCAGCAGCTCGGGACAGACCGCCTCGGGCTATGGCTACACCTTC. Translated: CASSSGQTASGYGYTF.